This entry describes one T cell receptor (beta chain). It has no known antigen specificity. No base-level quality is on record; no much larger clone is a single base apart. This sample is part of a study of graft-versus-host responses after intestinal transplantation (dated by TCRdb to the early 2020s). With respect to the entire study: Recipients received multivisceral, liver-intestinal, or isolated intestinal transplants. Anti-thymocyte globulin induction was given to all recipients, followed by maintenance tacrolimus and steroids for around three years. To identify alloreactive clones, pre-transplant mixed lymphocyte reaction products were sequenced and compared with unstimulated pre-transplant donor and recipient T cells. A peak of at least 4% donor T cells among recipient peripheral blood mononuclear cells was the definition used for donor T cell macrochimerism. Graft-versus-host and host-versus-graft alloreactive T cell clones were tracked in the graft, circulation and bone marrow after intestinal transplantation using bulk TCR-beta CDR3 sequencing. Rather than being sequenced by the commercial service, samples from a few later patients were sequenced in-house on an Illumina MiSeq and processed with MiXCR. The cohort enrolled 24 intestinal transplant recipients including one retransplant, and a few patients lacking pretransplant specimens were excluded. The research as a whole found: The relatively low number and heterogeneity of intestinal transplant patients limited the conclusions. GvH clones were detected in recipient bone marrow, and some of these GvH clones were observed earlier in ileal mucosa or blood, consistent with an intestinal mucosal origin. Peak levels of circulating GvH clones were associated with declines in HvG clones early after transplant. Patients with donor T cell macrochimerism had high GvH to HvG T cell clonal ratios in their allografts.

Based on the germline V gene (reference sequence), the CDR1 and CDR2 sequences are LNHDA and SQIVND. Between the V and J ends, shortened by 6 bases and 0 bases respectively, the junction contains 12 bases. The CDR3 spans 16 residues, from the cysteine through the phenylalanine. Kept here is only the CDR3 DNA, which spans 48 bases and is read in frame from base 1. Receptors were amplified or captured by the immunoSEQ multiplex PCR assay. For most patients, high-throughput TCR-beta CDR3 sequencing of genomic DNA was performed by Adaptive Biotechnologies. Turning to the authors' computational methods: TCR sequencing data were retrieved from Adaptive's ImmunoSEQ software for 18 patients, whereas a few other patients were processed with MiXCR and VDJtools. CDR3 nucleotide sequences shared between donor and recipient were removed because the origin of such sequences could not be assigned. To be classed as alloreactive, a clone needed at least 2-fold expansion over unstimulated cells and a minimum CFSE-low frequency of 0.002% (template counts) or 0.001% (read counts). A clone was considered mappable if detected in the sequenced pre-transplant spleen, lymph node, or MLR CFSE-low populations of the donor or recipient. Cumulative frequency of alloreactive clones was calculated as a percentage of all sequences weighted by copy number. TCRdb's version of the immuneACCESS table is confined to in-frame rearrangements and falls short of the full clone set. An unresolved V gene accounts for under half of the shortfall where checked; the remainder is of unknown origin. That table gives V, J and clone size, and the DNA gave D and trimming. This sample lists about 97,000 clones; 90% were detected once. The ten most abundant clones make up about 15% of the sample.

In the first month after transplant, blood samples were collected up to 4 times, and after that at least monthly when available. Recombination connected TRBV19 to TRBJ2-6; confidence is insufficient to name the D gene. The specimen comprised PBMCs, sampled approximately 470 days after intestinal transplant. This clonotype was sampled from a human patient who received an intestinal transplant, so some T cells may come from the graft donor. The CDR3 protein: CASSILSGSGANVLTF. In nucleotides, the sequence is TGTGCCAGTAGCATTCTGAGTGGCTCTGGGGCCAACGTCCTGACTTTC.